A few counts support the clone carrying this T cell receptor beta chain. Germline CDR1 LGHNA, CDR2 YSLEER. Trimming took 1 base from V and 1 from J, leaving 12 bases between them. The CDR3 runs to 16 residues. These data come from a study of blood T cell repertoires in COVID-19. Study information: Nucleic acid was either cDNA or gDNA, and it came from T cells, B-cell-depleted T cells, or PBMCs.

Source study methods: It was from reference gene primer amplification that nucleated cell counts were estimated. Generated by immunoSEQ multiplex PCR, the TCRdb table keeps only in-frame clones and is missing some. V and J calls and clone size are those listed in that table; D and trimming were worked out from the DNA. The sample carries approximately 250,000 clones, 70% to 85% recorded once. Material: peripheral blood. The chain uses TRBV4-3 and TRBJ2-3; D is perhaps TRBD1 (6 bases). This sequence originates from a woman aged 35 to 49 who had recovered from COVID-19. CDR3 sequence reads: CASSQGRTVRTDTQYF. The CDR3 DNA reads TGCGCCAGCAGCCAAGGACGGACAGTTCGCACAGATACGCAGTATTTT.